Given below is one TCR beta chain in context. Profiled with immunoSEQ multiplex PCR; TCRdb holds only in-frame clones, not every one. The sample shows about 100,000 clones, roughly 90% of them seen only once. The CDR3 runs to 13 residues. The V and J ends lost 1 base and 6 bases respectively, with 6 bases between them. Germline V lookup: CDR1 MGHDK, CDR2 SYGVNS. The sample comes from a study of OX40 agonist ivuxolimab in advanced cancers. Study context: Clinicians treated patients with ivuxolimab, an agonistic anti-OX40 (CD134) antibody. A mean age of around 60 years, range about 20 to 85, was recorded, and 70% to 85% were male.

Autoimmune disease history or systemic immunosuppression was exclusionary. The J gene is TRBJ2-2, the V gene TRBV25-1, with no clear D. Sequenced here: CD4+ or CD8+ T cells sorted from blood, sampled in a trial of the OX40 agonist ivuxolimab. The receptor was derived from an adult with an advanced solid tumor such as melanoma, head and neck, liver or kidney cancer. This chain's CDR3 is CASSELRPGELFF. The CDR3, as DNA: TGTGCCAGCAGTGAATTGAGACCCGGGGAGCTGTTTTTT.